One sample yielded the 18 T cell receptor beta chains listed below, sequenced in a study of blood T cell repertoires in COVID-19. Repertoires were generated with immunoSEQ multiplex PCR, while TCRdb's copy carries only in-frame clones and drops some. The profile shows roughly 300,000 clones, roughly 83% of them singletons. The sequenced sample was peripheral blood. The receptors here all came from a woman aged 50 to 65 with acute or convalescent COVID-19.

The J gene is TRBJ2-1, the V gene TRBV5-1, with a tentative D call TRBD2 (5 bases). Trimming removed 6 bases from V and 7 bases from J, with 11 bases in between. Germline V gene sequence: CDR1 SGHRS, CDR2 YFSETQ. This CDR3 contains 12 residues. CDR3 residues: CASKGSGNEQFF. As DNA, the CDR3 is TGCGCCAGCAAAGGATCGGGGAATGAGCAGTTCTTC.

This clone was picked up one time. The chain recombines TRBV19 with TRBJ2-7, with a weak D call TRBD1 (6 bases). V lost 4 bases to trimming and J lost 1 base, with 11 bases between them. Germline V gene lookup returns CDR1 LNHDA and CDR2 SQIVND (reference sequence). The CDR3 runs 14 residues. The CDR3 DNA reads TGTGCCAGTAGTACAAGACAGGAATCCTACGAGCAGTACTTC. It yields the protein CASSTRQESYEQYF.

The V and J genes are TRBV6-2 or TRBV6-3 and TRBJ1-5; 10 bases agree with TRBD1. There are 15 residues in the CDR3. Per the germline V gene, CDR1 is MNHEY and CDR2 is SVGEGT. Unmatched junction bases numbered 3, after V lost 5 bases and J lost 2 bases. The CDR3 loop reads CASSHGTGGNQPQHF. The CDR3 region has the DNA TGTGCCAGCAGTCACGGGACAGGGGGCAATCAGCCCCAGCATTTT.

The chain combines TRBV18 with TRBJ2-7; TRBD1 matches at 8 bases. The germline CDR1 and CDR2 sequences are KGHSH and LQKENI. The CDR3 runs to 16 residues. J was trimmed by 0 bases and V by 3 bases; bases with no gene match: 7. This CDR3 is CASSPWNRGSSYEQYF. As DNA, the CDR3 is TGTGCCAGCTCACCTTGGAACAGGGGGAGCTCCTACGAGCAGTACTTC. The full variable domain, in which reference TRBV18 and TRBJ2-7 provide the parts outside the CDR3, is NAGVMQNPRHLVRRRGQEARLRCSPMKGHSHVYWYRQLPEEGLKFMVYLQKENIIDESGMPKERFSAEFPKEGPSILRIQQVVRGDSAAYFCASSPWNRGSSYEQYFGPGTRLTVT.

The chain employs TRBV5-1 and TRBJ2-5, with TRBD1 identical over 7 bases. Germline trimming cut 4 bases from V and 4 bases from J; bases unmatched to any gene: 10. This CDR3 region has 15 residues. CDR1 and CDR2 (germline): SGHRS, YFSETQ. CDR3 bases: TGCGCCAGCAGCCCGCAATCATACAGGGGAGAGACCCAGTACTTC. Encoded protein: CASSPQSYRGETQYF.

This chain joins TRBV27 and TRBJ2-7; 7 positions agree with TRBD2. The CDR3 totals 14 residues. The J segment lost 3 bases and the V segment lost 0 bases, leaving 2 bases of the junction unmatched. In germline, CDR1 is MNHEY, CDR2 SMNVEV (reference sequence). The CDR3 region has the DNA TGTGCCAGCAGTTTATCGGGAGGGAGCTACGAGCAGTACTTC. As protein: CASSLSGGSYEQYF.

The V and J genes are TRBV6-2 or TRBV6-3 and TRBJ1-1, with D maybe TRBD1 (5 bases). Germline values: CDR1 MNHEY, CDR2 SVGEGT. The CDR3 has 15 amino acids. V lost 0 bases and J 5 bases, leaving 13 bases between the germline ends. The CDR3 reads CASSYSRGFGTEAFF. The CDR3 DNA reads as TGTGCCAGCAGTTACTCGCGGGGGTTCGGGACTGAAGCTTTCTTT.

This chain connects TRBV2 to TRBJ2-7; tentatively, D is TRBD2 (5 bases). Germline CDR1 SNHLY, CDR2 FYNNEI. Deletions cut 6 bases from V and 0 bases from J, with 12 bases between. This CDR3 region has 14 residues. The CDR3 sequence is CASRSGIPSYEQYF. In DNA form, the CDR3 reads TGTGCCAGCAGATCCGGGATCCCCTCCTACGAGCAGTACTTC.

This chain links TRBV9 with TRBJ2-1; D is possibly TRBD2 (6 bases). Germline V gene data show CDR1 as SGDLS and CDR2 as YYNGEE. The CDR3 extends over 13 amino acids. Trimming left V 4 bases short and J 7 bases short, with 12 bases between. DNA of the CDR3: TGTGCCAGCAGCCGGGGACTTTTGAATGAGCAGTTCTTC. It codes for CASSRGLLNEQFF.

J is TRBJ1-2 and V is TRBV28, with 8 nucleotides matching TRBD1. The CDR3 loop spans 15 amino acids. V trimming: 1 base; J trimming: 1 base; junction bases outside the gene matches: 2. Germline V gene sequence: CDR1 MDHEN, CDR2 SYDVKM. The chain's CDR3 is CASSLSGQGNYGYTF. The CDR3 DNA follows: TGTGCCAGCAGTTTATCTGGACAGGGTAACTATGGCTACACCTTC.

J is TRBJ2-1 and V is TRBV6-5, with a tentative D call TRBD1 (5 bases). This CDR3 contains 13 residues. Germline lookup yields CDR1 MNHEY and CDR2 SVGAGI. V was trimmed by 5 bases and J by 5 bases, leaving 10 bases between them. The CDR3 loop is CASSPGHNNEQFF. The CDR3 region has the DNA TGTGCCAGCAGTCCCGGACACAACAATGAGCAGTTCTTC.

In this sample, this clone turned up a few times. The chain combines TRBV2 with TRBJ2-1, with TRBD1 matching over 9 bases. The germline V gene encodes CDR1 SNHLY and CDR2 FYNNEI. J was trimmed by 8 bases and V by 4 bases; bases with no gene match: 12. The length of the CDR3 is 16 residues. The CDR3 loop reads CASSVQGQGFGDEQFF. CDR3 DNA: TGTGCCAGCAGTGTCCAGGGACAGGGTTTCGGCGATGAGCAGTTCTTC. The full variable domain, rest sourced from reference TRBV2 and TRBJ2-1, is EPEVTQTPSHQVTQMGQEVILRCVPISNHLYFYWYRQILGQKVEFLVSFYNNEISEKSEIFDDQFSVERPDGSNFTLKIRSTKLEDSAMYFCASSVQGQGFGDEQFFGPGTRLTVL.

V usage is TRBV6-2 or TRBV6-3 and J usage is TRBJ2-7; D perhaps matches TRBD1 (6 bases). Germline lookup yields CDR1 MNHEY and CDR2 SVGEGT. With 2 bases removed from V and 0 bases from J, the gap between germline ends came to 11 bases. The CDR3 totals 15 residues. CDR3 sequence reads: CASSYGADSSYEQYF. Written as DNA, the CDR3 is TGTGCCAGCAGTTACGGGGCGGACAGCTCCTACGAGCAGTACTTC.

The J gene is TRBJ2-3, the V gene TRBV11-3; D unresolved. CDR3 length: 12 residues. V shed 5 bases and J shed 6 bases, with 9 bases lying between them. Germline assignment: CDR1 SGHNT and CDR2 YENEEA. DNA of the CDR3: TGTGCCAGCAGCCTCCAGGCCGATACGCAGTATTTT. Encoded protein: CASSLQADTQYF.

V usage is TRBV18 and J usage is TRBJ1-3; the D is unclear. V was clipped by 3 bases and J by 0 bases, with 15 bases between them. There are 17 residues in the CDR3. Looked up from germline, CDR1 is KGHSH and CDR2 is LQKENI. DNA of the CDR3: TGTGCCAGCTCACCTACTCCGACGGGAGGCTCTGGAAACACCATATATTTT. Its protein is CASSPTPTGGSGNTIYF.

The chain employs TRBV11-3 and TRBJ1-1, with 8 bases lining up with TRBD1. This CDR3 is built from 12 residues. The V segment lost 0 bases and the J segment 11 bases; nucleotides outside the gene matches: 2. CDR1 SGHNT and CDR2 YENEEA come from the germline V gene. The CDR3 is CASSLETGEAFF. CDR3 nucleotides: TGTGCCAGCAGCTTAGAGACAGGGGAGGCTTTCTTT.

This chain connects TRBV4-2 to TRBJ1-1, with D possibly TRBD1 on 5 matching bases. V shed 0 bases and J shed 1 base, with 18 bases lying between them. Germline V lookup: CDR1 LGHNA, CDR2 YNFKEQ. The CDR3 has 18 residues. DNA for the CDR3: TGTGCCAGCAGCCAAGATGATGCTAAAACAGGAGCGAACACTGAAGCTTTCTTT. It specifies CASSQDDAKTGANTEAFF.

This clone was recorded once. One end of the junction is discordant with germline, which a read error may explain. The gene calls are TRBV13 and TRBJ1-1, with 9 bases lining up with TRBD1. This CDR3 is 15 amino acids long. CDR1 is PRHDT, CDR2 FYEKMQ, per germline (reference sequence). The DNA of the CDR3 is TGTGCCAGCAGCCTAGGGGACAGGGAAGACACTGAAGCTTTCTTT. It yields the protein CASSLGDREDTEAFF. The variable domain in full, with the rest retrieved from reference TRBV13 and TRBJ1-1, is AAGVIQSPRHLIKEKRETATLKCYPIPRHDTVYWYQQGPGQDPQFLISFYEKMQSDKGSIPDRFSAQQFSDYHSELNMSSLELGDSALYFCASSLGDREDTEAFFGQGTRLTVV.